The rows below give T cell receptor beta chains drawn from one sample of a study of regulatory T cells in long-lasting Graves disease. MiXCR, run by TCRdb on the multiplex PCR reads, gives a single entry per CDR3 protein. Counted here are 440,000 or so distinct CDR3 sequences, around 15% occurring once; the ten biggest clones make up roughly 10%. The same data also contributed to another study, on T cells in Graves' hyperthyroidism and ophthalmopathy.

The sample in question was peripheral blood mononuclear cells (PBMCs), obtained at new diagnosis, from a patient treated with antithyroid drugs. These receptors all stem from a woman younger than 45 with Graves disease. The CDR3 runs from the conserved cysteine through the conserved F or W. Size is stated for part of the rows, as once, few or many counts, or as a class when the clone is expanded.

v_call	clone_size	j_call	cdr3_aa
TRBV6-5	many	TRBJ1-1	CASSYRQGEAFF
TRBV6-2/TRBV6-3	many	TRBJ2-3	CASSYRASDTQYF
TRBV18	few	TRBJ2-2	CASSTGLAGPNTGELFF
TRBV5-5	few	TRBJ2-2	CASSLSGNRYTGELFF
TRBV5-1	few	TRBJ1-1	CASSLAGRGLITEAFF
TRBV20-1	many	TRBJ2-1	CSATTSGRYEQFF
TRBV30	many	TRBJ1-2	CAGLNRENYGYTF
TRBV19	.	TRBJ1-1	CASRPGQVPWNTEAFF
TRBV20-1	many	TRBJ1-4	CSARDPGQTSEKLFF
TRBV27	many	TRBJ1-2	CASSLGQNIANYGYTF
TRBV6-5	many	TRBJ2-1	CASSYRIGPGNEQFF
TRBV5-1	many	TRBJ2-3	CASSFGHITDTQYF
TRBV4-1	many	TRBJ2-5	CASSQVPQETQYF
TRBV11-2	.	TRBJ2-1	CASSYFPRSSSYNEQFF
TRBV29-1	.	TRBJ2-1	CSGESRDKSRSYNEQFF
TRBV6-2/TRBV6-3	many	TRBJ1-2	CASSYLVGSGYTF
TRBV28	.	TRBJ2-3	CASSGLAGGGTDTQYF
TRBV6-5	few	TRBJ2-7	CASSSLSTYEQYF
TRBV6-2/TRBV6-3	.	TRBJ1-3	CASRRPRGVRVTEPRNTIYF
TRBV28	.	TRBJ2-7	CASSPLWTSGESYEQYF
TRBV20-1	few	TRBJ1-2	CSARDRGTGGSYIGYTF
TRBV20-1	many	TRBJ2-7	CSASGQGASYEQYF
TRBV4-1	many	TRBJ1-1	CASRFLVRNTEAFF
TRBV11-2	many	TRBJ2-7	CASSLIGTLAGYEQYF
TRBV5-1	few	TRBJ1-4	CASSLVPNEKLFF
TRBV7-9	many	TRBJ1-1	CASSSRLDGITEAFF
TRBV30	.	TRBJ1-5	CAWGVPRRFGNQPQHF
TRBV12-3/TRBV12-4	many	TRBJ2-4	CASSLWQGKKNIQYF
TRBV6-2/TRBV6-3	.	TRBJ2-7	CASSWDLAGGPYEQYF
TRBV19	many	TRBJ1-1	CASSQQGLGTEAFF
TRBV3-1	.	TRBJ2-7	CASSSSGRAYEQYF
TRBV7-9	many	TRBJ2-3	CASSLATSGRAYGTDTQYF
TRBV9	once	.	CASSVEGEYFYEQYF
TRBV18	many	TRBJ1-1	CASSPQGGFGTEAFF
TRBV6-2/TRBV6-3	many	TRBJ2-7	CASSEQGPRDEQYF
TRBV18	many	TRBJ1-5	CASSPLYSNQPQHF
TRBV7-9	few	TRBJ2-1	CASSSASTSYNEQFF
TRBV18	many	TRBJ2-6	CASSPSSFSGANVLTF
TRBV2	many	TRBJ2-3	CASRVTSGTDTQYF
TRBV4-1	.	TRBJ2-1	CASSQPGQRNEQFF
TRBV11-2	.	TRBJ1-2	CASSFPGQGANGYTF
TRBV20-1	many	TRBJ2-1	CSARGHGGNNEQFF
TRBV3-1	many	TRBJ2-1	CASSQVPLGGTNEQFF